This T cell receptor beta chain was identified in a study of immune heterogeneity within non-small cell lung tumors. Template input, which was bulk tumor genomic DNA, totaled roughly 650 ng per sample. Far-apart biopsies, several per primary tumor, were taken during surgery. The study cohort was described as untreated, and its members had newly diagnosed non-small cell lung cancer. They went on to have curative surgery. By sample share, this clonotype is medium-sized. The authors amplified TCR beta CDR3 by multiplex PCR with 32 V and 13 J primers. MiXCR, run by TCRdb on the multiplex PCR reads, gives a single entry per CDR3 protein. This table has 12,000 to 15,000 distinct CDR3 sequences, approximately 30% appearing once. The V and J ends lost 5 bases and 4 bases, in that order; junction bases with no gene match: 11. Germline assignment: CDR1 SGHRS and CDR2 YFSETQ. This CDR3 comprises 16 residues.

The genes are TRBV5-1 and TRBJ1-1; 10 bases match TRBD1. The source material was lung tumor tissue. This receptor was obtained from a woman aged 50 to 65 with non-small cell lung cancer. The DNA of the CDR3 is TGCGCCAGCAGACCCAACAGACAGGGGGCGACCACTGAAGCTTTCTTT. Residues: CASRPNRQGATTEAFF.